The T cell receptor (beta chain) described here comes from a study of T cell changes during pregnancy in multiple sclerosis. TCRdb's copy holds only in-frame clones and misses some; the assay was immunoSEQ multiplex PCR. This table has around 60,000 clones, roughly 92% appearing once. The input for sequencing was peripheral blood, taken in the second trimester of pregnancy. This receptor was identified in a female donor with multiple sclerosis, enrolled in a pregnancy study.

The CDR3 nucleotides read TGTGCCAGCAGTGTAGGGACAGCCGCCTACGAGCAGTACTTC. It yields the protein CASSVGTAAYEQYF. This chain joins TRBV6-1 and TRBJ2-5; 7 bases agree with TRBD1. The assigned J gene may be wrong: the sequence end matches TRBJ2-7 better. The CDR3 covers 14 residues. The germline gives CDR1 MNHNS, CDR2 SASEGT.